The clone carrying this T cell receptor beta chain was seen once. The antigen is undetermined. This could be a read error, since a much larger clone is one nucleotide away. Lacking the conserved final phenylalanine or tryptophan, this CDR3 likely reflects a read error. After constant-region reverse-primer amplification, full-length variable regions underwent semi-nested PCR with Nested Universal Primer A. TCRdb fed the 5' RACE reads into MiXCR, producing one record per CDR3 protein. The sample yields 8,500 to 9,000 distinct CDR3 sequences, around a quarter seen once. Study-wide points: Whole repertoires were not studied in the larger cohort, only one V-J beta rearrangement.

CDR1 and CDR2 (germline): SGHRS, YFSETQ. The CDR3 contains 16 residues. Naive CD4+ T cells were purified with Tregs depleted by CD25. The TCR sequence derives from a female donor with breast cancer. Sequencing was carried out using naive CD4+ T cells sorted from a lymph node. The subset: naive CD4+ T cells, CD4+CD45RA+CD25-. The chain couples TRBV5-1 to TRBJ1-1, with 12 bases identical to TRBD1. CDR3 loop: CASSTGQGARYTQAFL. The CDR3 coding sequence is TGCGCCAGCAGCACGGGACAGGGGGCGAGGTACACTCAAGCTTTCCTT.